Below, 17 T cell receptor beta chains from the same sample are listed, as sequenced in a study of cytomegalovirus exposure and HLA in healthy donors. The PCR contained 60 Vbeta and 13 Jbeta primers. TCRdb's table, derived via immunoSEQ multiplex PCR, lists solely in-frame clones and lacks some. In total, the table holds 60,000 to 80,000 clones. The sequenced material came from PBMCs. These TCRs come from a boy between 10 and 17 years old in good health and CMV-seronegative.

CDR3 sequence: CASSMGQSYTEAFF. The CDR3 bases are TGTGCCAGTAGTATGGGACAGTCGTACACTGAAGCTTTCTTT. V is TRBV19 and J is TRBJ1-1; 7 positions agree with TRBD1. Germline V lookup: CDR1 LNHDA, CDR2 SQIVND (reference sequence). J gave up 3 bases and V 3 bases, and 4 bases lay outside the gene matches. CDR3 length: 14 residues.

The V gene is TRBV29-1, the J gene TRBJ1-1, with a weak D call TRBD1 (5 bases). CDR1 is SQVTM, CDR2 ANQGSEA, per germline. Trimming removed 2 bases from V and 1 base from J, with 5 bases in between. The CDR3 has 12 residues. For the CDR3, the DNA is TGCAGCGTTGAACAGGGGAACACTGAAGCTTTCTTT. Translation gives CSVEQGNTEAFF.

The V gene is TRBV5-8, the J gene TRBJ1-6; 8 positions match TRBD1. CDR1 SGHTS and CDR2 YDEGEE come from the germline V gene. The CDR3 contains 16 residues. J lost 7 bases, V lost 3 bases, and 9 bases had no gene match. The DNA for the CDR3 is TGTGCCAGCAGCTGGGACAGGATTTCACCAAATTCACCCCTCCACTTT. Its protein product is CASSWDRISPNSPLHF.

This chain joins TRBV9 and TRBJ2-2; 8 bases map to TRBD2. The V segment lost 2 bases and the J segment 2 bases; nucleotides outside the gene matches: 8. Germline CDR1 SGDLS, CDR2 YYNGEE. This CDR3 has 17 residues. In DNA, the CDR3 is TGTGCCAGCAGCGTGGGTGGCGGGGGGCACAACACCGGGGAGCTGTTTTTT. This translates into CASSVGGGGHNTGELFF.

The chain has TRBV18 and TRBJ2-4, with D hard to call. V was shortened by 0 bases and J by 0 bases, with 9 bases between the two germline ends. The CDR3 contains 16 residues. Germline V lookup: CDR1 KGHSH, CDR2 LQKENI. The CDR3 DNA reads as TGTGCCAGCTCACCACCCGGTAAACTAGCCAAAAACATTCAGTACTTC. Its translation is CASSPPGKLAKNIQYF.

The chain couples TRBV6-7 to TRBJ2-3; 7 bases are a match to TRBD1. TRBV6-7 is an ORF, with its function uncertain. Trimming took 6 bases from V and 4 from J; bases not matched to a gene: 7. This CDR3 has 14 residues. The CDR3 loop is CASRLQGVADTQYF. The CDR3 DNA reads TGTGCCAGCAGGCTCCAGGGGGTTGCAGATACGCAGTATTTT.

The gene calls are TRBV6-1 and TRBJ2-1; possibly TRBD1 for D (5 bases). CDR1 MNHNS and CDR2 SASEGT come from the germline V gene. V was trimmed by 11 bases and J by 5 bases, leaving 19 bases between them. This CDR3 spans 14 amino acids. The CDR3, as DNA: TGTGCCGGTCTTAGAAGGGGAAAGGACAATGAGCAGTTCTTC. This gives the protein CAGLRRGKDNEQFF.

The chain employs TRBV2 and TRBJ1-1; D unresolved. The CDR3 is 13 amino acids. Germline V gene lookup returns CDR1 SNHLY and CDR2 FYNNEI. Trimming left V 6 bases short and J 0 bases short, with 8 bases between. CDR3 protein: CASSGLLNTEAFF. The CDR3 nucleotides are TGTGCCAGCAGCGGACTCTTGAACACTGAAGCTTTCTTT.

The CDR3, as DNA: TGTGCCAGCAGCTTATCAGGGGCCGGGGAGCTGTTTTTT. Encoded protein: CASSLSGAGELFF. The V call is TRBV7-6, the J call TRBJ2-2; a possible D gene is TRBD1 (6 bases). The CDR3 has 13 amino acids. The germline V and J ends were trimmed by 2 bases and 6 bases, with 7 bases remaining between them. Germline lookup yields CDR1 SGHVS and CDR2 FNYEAQ.

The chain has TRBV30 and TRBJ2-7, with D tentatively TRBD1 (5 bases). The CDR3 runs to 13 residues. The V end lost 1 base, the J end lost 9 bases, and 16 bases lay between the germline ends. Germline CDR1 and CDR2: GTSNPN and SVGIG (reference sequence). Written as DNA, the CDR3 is TGTGCCTGGAGTGACCTATCAGGGCTTGGGCAGTACTTC. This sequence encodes CAWSDLSGLGQYF.

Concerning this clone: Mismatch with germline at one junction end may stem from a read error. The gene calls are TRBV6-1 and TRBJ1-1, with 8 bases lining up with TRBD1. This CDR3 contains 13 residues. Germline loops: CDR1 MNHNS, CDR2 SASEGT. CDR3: CASSDRGHTEDFF. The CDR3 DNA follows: TGTGCCAGCAGTGACAGGGGGCACACTGAAGATTTCTTT.

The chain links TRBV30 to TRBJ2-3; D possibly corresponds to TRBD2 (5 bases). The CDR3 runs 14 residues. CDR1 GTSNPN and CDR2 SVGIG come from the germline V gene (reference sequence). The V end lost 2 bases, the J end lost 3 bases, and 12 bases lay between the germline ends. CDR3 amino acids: CAWSRKRGTDTQYF. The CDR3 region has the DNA TGTGCCTGGAGTAGGAAACGAGGGACAGATACGCAGTATTTT.

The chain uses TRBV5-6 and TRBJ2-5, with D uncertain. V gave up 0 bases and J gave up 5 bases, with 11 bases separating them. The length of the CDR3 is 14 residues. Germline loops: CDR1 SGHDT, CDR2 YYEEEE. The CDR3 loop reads CASSLGPGWETQYF. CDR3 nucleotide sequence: TGTGCCAGCAGCTTGGGTCCCGGGTGGGAGACCCAGTACTTC.

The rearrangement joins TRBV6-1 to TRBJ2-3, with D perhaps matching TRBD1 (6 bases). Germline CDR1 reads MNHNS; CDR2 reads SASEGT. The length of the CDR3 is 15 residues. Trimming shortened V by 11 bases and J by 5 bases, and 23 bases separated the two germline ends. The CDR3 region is CAARIQGSVIDTQYF. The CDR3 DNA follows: TGTGCCGCCCGAATACAGGGATCGGTCATAGATACGCAGTATTTT.

CDR3 nucleotide sequence: TGTGCCAGCAGTACAGGAGACCTCATCGGCTACACCTTC. It specifies CASSTGDLIGYTF. The chain combines TRBV6-5 with TRBJ1-2; maybe TRBD1 (5 bases). The CDR3 runs to 13 residues. Germline V CDR1 and CDR2: MNHEY, SVGAGI. V was pared by 5 bases and J by 8 bases, with 15 bases between.

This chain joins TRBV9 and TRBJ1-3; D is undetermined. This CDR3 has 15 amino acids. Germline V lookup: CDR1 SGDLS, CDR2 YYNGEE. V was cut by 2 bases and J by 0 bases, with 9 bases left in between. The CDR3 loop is CASSVSGSSGNTIYF. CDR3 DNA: TGTGCCAGCAGCGTCTCAGGTAGCTCTGGAAACACCATATATTTT. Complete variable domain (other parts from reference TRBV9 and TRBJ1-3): DSGVTQTPKHLITATGQRVTLRCSPRSGDLSVYWYQQSLDQGLQFLIQYYNGEERAKGNILERFSAQQFPDLHSELNLSSLELGDSALYFCASSVSGSSGNTIYFGEGSWLTVV.

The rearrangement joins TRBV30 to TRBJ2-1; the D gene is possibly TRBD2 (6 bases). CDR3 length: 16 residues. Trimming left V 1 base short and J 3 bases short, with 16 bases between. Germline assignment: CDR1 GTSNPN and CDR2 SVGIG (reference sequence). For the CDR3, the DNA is TGTGCCTGGAGTGAGTGGGGAGGAGGAGGCTACAATGAGCAGTTCTTC. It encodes CAWSEWGGGGYNEQFF.